The subject of this entry is one T cell receptor (beta chain). The repertoire was sequenced with immunoSEQ multiplex PCR; TCRdb's copy has only in-frame clones and lacks some. Seen here are 600,000 to 900,000 clones, roughly 85% observed once, and the top ten hold around 0.0094%. The data derive from a study of shared T cell receptors in the human thymus. Losses at the gene ends were 0 bases for V and 3 bases for J; bases not matched to a gene: 11. This CDR3 is built from 17 residues. Germline CDR1 reads SGHDN; CDR2 reads FVKESK. The sample was also linked to a second study, of human thymus T cells. From that report: The thymus was resected at corrective cardiac surgery. There appeared to be biased usage of V and J genes in thymic and blood repertoires. Reports from related research described highly overlapping thymic repertoires among unrelated individuals.

This chain joins TRBV14 and TRBJ2-7, with TRBD1 matching over 7 bases. The sample was thymocytes. The clonotype was recovered from a girl under three years old with a congenital heart defect. The CDR3 reads CASSQDQRGQGIYEQYF. CDR3 DNA: TGTGCCAGCAGCCAAGATCAGAGGGGGCAGGGGATCTACGAGCAGTACTTC.